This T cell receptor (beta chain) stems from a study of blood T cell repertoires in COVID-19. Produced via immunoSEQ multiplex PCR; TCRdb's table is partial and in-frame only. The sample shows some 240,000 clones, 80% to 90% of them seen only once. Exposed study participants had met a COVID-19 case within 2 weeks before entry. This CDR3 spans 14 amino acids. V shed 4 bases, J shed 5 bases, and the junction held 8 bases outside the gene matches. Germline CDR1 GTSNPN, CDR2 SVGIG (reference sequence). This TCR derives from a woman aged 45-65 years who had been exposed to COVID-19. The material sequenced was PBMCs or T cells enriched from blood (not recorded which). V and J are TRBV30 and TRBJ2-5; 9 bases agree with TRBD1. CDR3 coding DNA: TGTGCCTGGACCCCAGGGACAGGGCGGGAGACCCAGTACTTC. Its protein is CAWTPGTGRETQYF.